The clone carrying this T cell receptor beta chain has a handful of counts. These data come from a study of beta chain features in type 1 diabetes. This CDR3 is 11 amino acids long. The germline CDR1 and CDR2 sequences are ENHRY and SYGVKD. Trimming removed 7 bases at V and 4 bases at J, with 5 bases between. A single heparinised draw of roughly 0.11 L on average was taken per donor. The study reverse transcribed the entire isolated RNA, so it sequenced expressed TCRB transcripts. TCRdb keeps only in-frame clones here, not all; method: immunoSEQ multiplex PCR. The sample lists 150,000 or so clones; over 8.5% were seen once.

Source material: central memory CD4+ T cells from blood. This receptor was obtained from a young man in good health. This chain uses TRBV10-3 with TRBJ1-3; D gene uncertain. The CDR3 DNA reads as TGTGCCATCAATGGGGGAAACACCATATATTTT. Translation gives CAINGGNTIYF.